These T cell receptor beta chains were read from a single sample in a study of metastatic and nonmetastatic thyroid tumors. TCRdb re-analyzed the PCR reads using MiXCR. The table records 85,000 to 100,000 clones, roughly an eighth of them present only once. Sequencing was done on a sample of blood. The source is a female donor with papillary thyroid cancer or a benign thyroid nodule (not recorded which). Some clones in this sample may be carry-over from other donors' samples. CDR3s include the opening cysteine and the closing phenylalanine or tryptophan. A D gene is named only where the DNA matches it firmly. Not all rows give a size; the values are once, few, many and, for expanded clones, a class.

d_gene: TRBD2
v_gene: TRBV6-2/TRBV6-3
j_gene: TRBJ2-5
abundance: many
CDR3aa: CASRGTSGIGETQYF
CDR3nt: TGTGCCAGCAGGGGGACTAGCGGGATAGGAGAGACCCAGTACTTC

d_gene: NA
v_gene: TRBV2
j_gene: TRBJ1-1
abundance: few
CDR3aa: CASSGEVQYTEAFF
CDR3nt: TGTGCCAGCAGCGGAGAAGTTCAGTACACTGAAGCTTTCTTT

d_gene: NA
v_gene: TRBV10-3
j_gene: TRBJ2-2
abundance: many
CDR3aa: CAISGGNTGELFF
CDR3nt: TGTGCCATCAGTGGCGGGAACACCGGGGAGCTGTTTTTT

d_gene: TRBD2
v_gene: TRBV5-4
j_gene: TRBJ2-1
abundance: many
CDR3aa: CASSLDATAGTYNEQFF
CDR3nt: TGTGCCAGCAGCTTGGACGCTACAGCGGGGACCTACAATGAGCAGTTCTTC

d_gene: TRBD1
v_gene: TRBV27
j_gene: TRBJ1-6
abundance: many
CDR3aa: CASSLAGTGNSPLHF
CDR3nt: TGTGCCAGCAGTTTGGCCGGGACAGGGAATTCACCCCTCCACTTT

d_gene: NA
v_gene: TRBV13
j_gene: TRBJ2-3
abundance: many
CDR3aa: CASSPFASSTRAGAKDTQYF
CDR3nt: TGTGCCAGCAGCCCATTCGCCTCTTCTACTCGGGCAGGGGCAAAAGATACGCAGTATTTT

d_gene: TRBD2
v_gene: TRBV6-5
j_gene: TRBJ2-7
abundance: many
CDR3aa: CASSYAGRDYEQYF
CDR3nt: TGTGCCAGCAGTTACGCCGGGAGGGACTACGAGCAGTACTTC

d_gene: NA
v_gene: TRBV9
j_gene: TRBJ2-3
abundance: many
CDR3aa: CASSASPLGTSTDTQYF
CDR3nt: TGTGCCAGCAGCGCCAGTCCCCTGGGAACTAGCACAGATACGCAGTATTTT

d_gene: TRBD1
v_gene: TRBV11-2
j_gene: TRBJ2-7
abundance: once
CDR3aa: CASSMGTGGFFSYEQYF
CDR3nt: TGTGCCAGCAGTATGGGGACAGGGGGCTTTTTCTCCTACGAGCAGTACTTC

d_gene: NA
v_gene: TRBV28
j_gene: TRBJ2-2
abundance: many
CDR3aa: CASRRGPLSNTGELFF
CDR3nt: TGTGCCAGCAGAAGAGGGCCGTTGTCGAACACCGGGGAGCTGTTTTTT

d_gene: NA
v_gene: TRBV2
j_gene: TRBJ1-3
abundance: many
CDR3aa: CASSPLNSGNTIYF
CDR3nt: TGTGCCAGCAGTCCGCTAAACTCTGGAAACACCATATATTTT

d_gene: NA
v_gene: TRBV7-2
j_gene: TRBJ2-1
abundance: many
CDR3aa: CASSLAPGVGQFF
CDR3nt: TGTGCCAGCAGCTTAGCACCCGGGGTGGGGCAGTTCTTC

d_gene: NA
v_gene: TRBV9
j_gene: TRBJ2-3
abundance: many
CDR3aa: CASSAGVHTDTQYF
CDR3nt: TGTGCCAGCAGCGCAGGGGTACACACAGATACGCAGTATTTT

d_gene: NA
v_gene: TRBV20-1
j_gene: TRBJ2-1
abundance: many
CDR3aa: CSAKATYEQFF
CDR3nt: TGCAGTGCTAAGGCGACGTATGAGCAGTTCTTC

d_gene: NA
v_gene: TRBV5-1
j_gene: TRBJ2-2
abundance: NA
CDR3aa: CASSFSTWDTGELFF
CDR3nt: TGCGCCAGCAGCTTTAGCACGTGGGACACCGGGGAGCTGTTTTTT

d_gene: NA
v_gene: TRBV2
j_gene: TRBJ2-7
abundance: many
CDR3aa: CASSTGLAYEQYF
CDR3nt: TGTGCCAGCAGCACGGGACTCGCCTACGAGCAGTACTTC

d_gene: NA
v_gene: TRBV4-3
j_gene: TRBJ2-6
abundance: many
CDR3aa: CASSHGDGGAGANVLTF
CDR3nt: TGCGCCAGCAGCCATGGCGACGGAGGAGCTGGGGCCAACGTCCTGACTTTC

d_gene: NA
v_gene: TRBV11-3
j_gene: TRBJ2-1
abundance: many
CDR3aa: CASSAPSSRKQFF
CDR3nt: TGTGCCAGCAGCGCGCCATCTAGCAGGAAGCAGTTCTTC

d_gene: TRBD1
v_gene: TRBV25-1
j_gene: TRBJ1-3
abundance: many
CDR3aa: CASSESTGFGNTIYF
CDR3nt: TGTGCCAGCAGTGAGTCGACAGGGTTCGGAAACACCATATATTTT

d_gene: TRBD1
v_gene: TRBV7-6
j_gene: TRBJ2-5
abundance: NA
CDR3aa: CASSPTGGKETQYF
CDR3nt: TGTGCCAGCAGCCCGACAGGGGGCAAGGAGACCCAGTACTTC

d_gene: NA
v_gene: TRBV27
j_gene: TRBJ1-2
abundance: NA
CDR3aa: CASRMGAFDGYTF
CDR3nt: TGTGCCAGCAGAATGGGGGCCTTCGATGGCTACACCTTC

d_gene: NA
v_gene: TRBV11-1
j_gene: TRBJ1-2
abundance: once
CDR3aa: CASSPSFYGLEVYGYTF
CDR3nt: TGTGCCAGCAGCCCTAGCTTCTACGGGTTAGAGGTATATGGCTACACCTTC

d_gene: NA
v_gene: TRBV2
j_gene: TRBJ2-2
abundance: many
CDR3aa: CASSPQGAGELFF
CDR3nt: TGTGCCAGCAGTCCCCAGGGAGCCGGGGAGCTGTTTTTT

d_gene: TRBD1
v_gene: TRBV5-1
j_gene: TRBJ2-7
abundance: many
CDR3aa: CASSLARTGIDEQYF
CDR3nt: TGCGCCAGCAGCTTGGCGCGGACAGGGATCGACGAGCAGTACTTC

d_gene: TRBD1
v_gene: TRBV19
j_gene: TRBJ1-2
abundance: many
CDR3aa: CASSRGLNYTF
CDR3nt: TGTGCCAGTTCGAGGGGGCTTAATTACACCTTC

d_gene: TRBD1
v_gene: TRBV30
j_gene: TRBJ1-1
abundance: many
CDR3aa: CAWSGTGWATEAFF
CDR3nt: TGTGCCTGGAGTGGGACAGGGTGGGCCACTGAAGCTTTCTTT

d_gene: NA
v_gene: TRBV3-1
j_gene: TRBJ2-1
abundance: many
CDR3aa: CASSPQGLGQFF
CDR3nt: TGTGCCAGCAGCCCCCAAGGACTGGGGCAGTTCTTC

d_gene: NA
v_gene: TRBV27
j_gene: TRBJ2-7
abundance: many
CDR3aa: CASSLGRGSYEQYF
CDR3nt: TGTGCCAGCAGTCTCGGACGGGGCTCCTACGAGCAGTACTTC

d_gene: NA
v_gene: TRBV19
j_gene: TRBJ2-2
abundance: NA
CDR3aa: CASSRGKTSNTGELFF
CDR3nt: TGTGCCAGTAGTCGGGGAAAAACTTCGAACACCGGGGAGCTGTTTTTT

d_gene: NA
v_gene: TRBV7-8
j_gene: TRBJ2-7
abundance: NA
CDR3aa: CASSLVQSFEQYF
CDR3nt: TGTGCCAGCAGCTTAGTGCAGTCTTTCGAGCAGTACTTC

d_gene: TRBD2
v_gene: TRBV28
j_gene: TRBJ2-7
abundance: many
CDR3aa: CASRAGLADEQYF
CDR3nt: TGTGCCAGCAGGGCGGGACTAGCGGACGAGCAGTACTTC